The rows below give T cell receptor beta chains drawn from one sample of a study of regulatory T cells in long-lasting Graves disease. MiXCR, run by TCRdb on the multiplex PCR reads, gives a single entry per CDR3 protein. The sample has approximately 480,000 distinct CDR3 sequences; roughly 15% are singletons. The same data also contributed to another study, on T cells in Graves' hyperthyroidism and ophthalmopathy.

This material consisted of peripheral blood mononuclear cells (PBMCs), taken at new diagnosis, from a patient treated with antithyroid drugs. These receptor sequences come from a middle-aged man with Graves disease. Each CDR3 is given with its conserved first and last residue. The D gene is left open where the match is weak. Expanded clones get a size class; other rows say once, few or many, or leave the size out.

d_call,clone_size,j_call,v_call,cdr3_nt,cdr3_aa
-,many,TRBJ2-7,TRBV9,TGTGCCAGCAGCGTAGGTCCCGAGGGCTACGAGCAGTACTTC,CASSVGPEGYEQYF
-,few,TRBJ2-7,TRBV27,TGTGCCAGCAGTTTTGGGGGAAACGAGCAGTACTTC,CASSFGGNEQYF
TRBD2,many,TRBJ2-3,TRBV29-1,TGCAGCGGCCGCCTGGGGCGGGAGGGCCGAGCAGATACGCAGTATTTT,CSGRLGREGRADTQYF
TRBD1,many,TRBJ1-5,TRBV3-1,TGTGCCAGCAGCCAACAGGGGGGCAATCAGCCCCAGCATTTT,CASSQQGGNQPQHF
-,few,TRBJ1-1,TRBV6-1,TGTGCCAGCAGTCAAACTGGCGGAGAAGCTTTCTTT,CASSQTGGEAFF
TRBD2,many,TRBJ2-1,TRBV12-3/TRBV12-4,TGTGCCAGCGGAGGGGGACTAGCGGGTGAGAATGAGCAGTTCTTC,CASGGGLAGENEQFF
TRBD1,-,TRBJ2-7,TRBV20-1,TGCAGTGCCCTTAAGACAGGGGGCGGGGGCGAGCAGTACTTC,CSALKTGGGGEQYF
-,-,TRBJ2-6,TRBV20-1,TGCAGTGCTAGTGTCCAGCCTGGGGCCAACGTCCTGACTTTC,CSASVQPGANVLTF
TRBD1,-,TRBJ1-6,TRBV29-1,TGCAGCGTCAGACAGGGGAGTAATTCACCCCTCCACTTT,CSVRQGSNSPLHF
-,few,TRBJ2-7,TRBV18,TGTGCCAGCTCACTATACGCGGAGGACTACGAGCAGTACTTC,CASSLYAEDYEQYF
-,-,TRBJ2-5,TRBV6-5,TGTGCCAGCAGTTACTCCGGCCTGGAAGAGACCCAGCACTTC,CASSYSGLEETQHF
-,many,TRBJ1-1,TRBV27,TGTGCCAGCAGTCCCTTAATGGGGGGCTTAGGCACTGAAGCTTTCTTT,CASSPLMGGLGTEAFF
-,few,TRBJ2-7,TRBV28,TGTGCCAGCAGGGTTCCGCGGCCCTCCTACGAGCAGTACTTC,CASRVPRPSYEQYF
TRBD1,many,TRBJ2-3,TRBV28,TGTGCCAGCAGAACGTTTTGGGACAGGGGAACAGATACGCAGTATTTT,CASRTFWDRGTDTQYF
TRBD1,many,TRBJ1-2,TRBV28,TGTGCCAGCAGTTCGTTTCAGGGGGTCGACTATGGCTACACCTTC,CASSSFQGVDYGYTF
-,-,TRBJ2-7,TRBV9,TGTGCCAGCAGCGTAGAACACTTC,CASSVEHF
TRBD2,many,TRBJ2-1,TRBV27,TGTGCCAGCAGTTCTAGGGCTAGCGGGCTGGGTTCCTACAATGAGCAGTTCTTC,CASSSRASGLGSYNEQFF
-,-,TRBJ1-3,TRBV29-1,TGCAGCGTGCGAGTGACCGGAAACACCATATATTTT,CSVRVTGNTIYF
TRBD2,many,TRBJ2-1,TRBV12-3/TRBV12-4,TGTGCCAGCCTGACTAGCGGGAGTTTCAATGAGCAGTTCTTC,CASLTSGSFNEQFF
-,many,TRBJ2-7,TRBV20-1,TGCAGTGCTAGAGGGGGGACGGCAAGCTCCTACGAGCAGTACTTC,CSARGGTASSYEQYF
-,many,TRBJ1-1,TRBV7-2,TGTGCCAGCAGCTCTCGGGGAAAGGCCACTGAAGCTTTCTTT,CASSSRGKATEAFF
-,-,TRBJ2-7,TRBV19,TGTGCCAGTAGTTCCTCCGGGACAAGGTTTGACGAGCAGTACTTC,CASSSSGTRFDEQYF
TRBD1,many,TRBJ2-7,TRBV7-2,TGTGCCAGCAGCCCCTACCCGGGACAGGGAACTGGGCAGTACTTC,CASSPYPGQGTGQYF
-,many,TRBJ1-3,TRBV30,TGTGCCTGGTCTTCTGGAAACACCATATATTTT,CAWSSGNTIYF
TRBD1,few,TRBJ1-5,TRBV7-8,TGTGCCAGCAGCTCACAGGGGGCGCTGGGCAATCAGCCCCAGCATTTT,CASSSQGALGNQPQHF
-,-,TRBJ2-4,TRBV6-9,TGTGCCAGCAGTTACCGGGGCGGGTCTAAAAACATTCAGTACTTC,CASSYRGGSKNIQYF
-,many,TRBJ2-3,TRBV20-1,TGCAGTGCCCCCGGCGCCTTAGGGGCAGATACGCAGTATTTT,CSAPGALGADTQYF
-,many,TRBJ1-5,TRBV6-1,TGTGCCAGCAGGGAATCAGGGGATCAGCCCCAGCATTTT,CASRESGDQPQHF
-,many,TRBJ2-3,TRBV24-1,TGTGCCACCAGTGATCCGGACGGCACAGATACGCAGTATTTT,CATSDPDGTDTQYF
-,-,TRBJ2-2,TRBV18,TGTGCCAGCTCACTCCAAGTCCGGGCTGCCGGGGAGCTGTTTTTT,CASSLQVRAAGELFF
-,few,TRBJ2-2,TRBV14,TGTGCCAGCAGCCAAGATGAACGGTTTGACACCGGGGAGCTGTTTTTT,CASSQDERFDTGELFF
-,many,TRBJ2-7,TRBV11-2,TGTGCCAGCAGCTTAGTCCAAGGAGACGGCTCCTACGAGCAGTACTTC,CASSLVQGDGSYEQYF
-,many,TRBJ2-5,TRBV12-3/TRBV12-4,TGTGCCAGCAGTTTCGCTGCAGGGGCCCCAGAGACCCAGTACTTC,CASSFAAGAPETQYF
TRBD1,few,TRBJ1-2,TRBV20-1,TGCAGTGCTAGAGATTTTGTCGGGACAGGTGAAAGCTACACCTTC,CSARDFVGTGESYTF
-,many,TRBJ1-1,TRBV28,TGTGCCAGCAGTTTATGGACGGACGTAAACACTGAAGCTTTCTTT,CASSLWTDVNTEAFF
-,many,TRBJ2-1,TRBV18,TGTGCCAGCTCACCACTAGCCTCCTACAATGAGCAGTTCTTC,CASSPLASYNEQFF
TRBD1,-,TRBJ1-6,TRBV6-1,TGTGCCAGCAGGAGGGGACAGGGTGGTATGAGGCATTCACCCCTCCACTTT,CASRRGQGGMRHSPLHF
TRBD1,-,TRBJ2-4,TRBV4-1,TGCGCCAGCAGCCAAGATCCTCCGGGACAGGGGACTAAAAACATTCAGTACTTC,CASSQDPPGQGTKNIQYF
TRBD1,-,TRBJ2-1,TRBV11-3,TGTGCCAGCAGCTTAGTACAGGGGGCTTCTGACAATGAGCAGTTCTTC,CASSLVQGASDNEQFF
TRBD1,many,TRBJ2-2,TRBV24-1,TGTGCCACCAGTGATTTGACAGGGGCGAGCGGGGAGCTGTTTTTT,CATSDLTGASGELFF
-,many,TRBJ2-5,TRBV11-2,TGTGCCAGCAGCCAGGCCGGGATAGAGACCCAGTACTTC,CASSQAGIETQYF
TRBD1,many,TRBJ2-1,TRBV6-2/TRBV6-3,TGTGCCAGCAGTAAGACAGGGGGAAATGAGCAGTTCTTC,CASSKTGGNEQFF
-,-,TRBJ1-5,TRBV20-1,TGCAGTGCTAGAGATCCGGGGCAGGGGAATCAGCCCCAGCATTTT,CSARDPGQGNQPQHF
-,-,TRBJ2-1,TRBV29-1,TGCAGCGTCTTACTAGGAAGCTATGAGCAGTTCTTC,CSVLLGSYEQFF
TRBD2,few,TRBJ2-5,TRBV10-3,TGTGCCACCTTAAGCGGGAGGGTCGGCGAGACCCAGTACTTC,CATLSGRVGETQYF
-,once,TRBJ1-1,TRBV19,TGTGCCAGTAGTATCGGAAAAAGGTCTGAGGCTTTCTTT,CASSIGKRSEAFF
-,many,TRBJ2-1,TRBV28,TGTGCCAGCATCTTTAGCGGAGGGCCGTACAATGAGCAGTTCTTC,CASIFSGGPYNEQFF
TRBD2,-,TRBJ2-3,TRBV7-2,TGTGCCAGCACCAAAGCGGGAGGGCCCATTGATACGCAGTATTTT,CASTKAGGPIDTQYF
TRBD2,many,TRBJ2-1,TRBV20-1,TGCAGTGCGGACACAGACCCAGGGACTAGCGGGAGGAAATATGAGCAGTTCTTC,CSADTDPGTSGRKYEQFF
-,few,TRBJ2-2,TRBV7-8,TGTGCCAGCAGCTTGAGAGACAGGCTGACCGGGGAGCTGTTTTTT,CASSLRDRLTGELFF
-,-,TRBJ1-1,TRBV19,TGTGCCAGTAGTAGAGACAGTTTCACTGAAGCTTTCTTT,CASSRDSFTEAFF
TRBD2,many,TRBJ2-3,TRBV20-1,TGCAGTGCTAGCCCCGGGAGCAGAGGACTAGCGGGAGTTGCAGATACGCAGTATTTT,CSASPGSRGLAGVADTQYF
-,-,TRBJ1-5,TRBV5-1,TGCGCCAGCAGCTTGGGTGGACAGATCAATCAGCCCCAGCATTTT,CASSLGGQINQPQHF
-,many,TRBJ2-5,TRBV29-1,TGCAGCGTTGAAGAGGGTGGCGTCGCCCAGTACTTC,CSVEEGGVAQYF
-,few,TRBJ2-3,TRBV5-4,TGTGCCAGCAGCTTGAACAGCGGAATCACAGATACGCAGTATTTT,CASSLNSGITDTQYF
TRBD2,many,TRBJ2-7,TRBV6-1,TGTGCCAGCAGGCTAGCGGGGAGTACCTACGAGCAGTACTTC,CASRLAGSTYEQYF
TRBD2,many,TRBJ2-1,TRBV7-2,TGTGCCAGCAGCTTCTTAGCGGGAGGGCCAGCTAATGAGCAGTTCTTC,CASSFLAGGPANEQFF
-,-,TRBJ2-1,TRBV6-2/TRBV6-3,TGTGCCAGCAGTGAAATAAGGTTTCGCAATGAGCAGTTCTTC,CASSEIRFRNEQFF
-,-,TRBJ1-3,TRBV5-1,TGCGCCAGCAGCTTGGAGGAGGGTACTGGAAACACCATATATTTT,CASSLEEGTGNTIYF